This is a list of T cell receptor beta chains from one sample in a study of T cells in Graves' hyperthyroidism and ophthalmopathy. Each CDR3 protein gets one entry after TCRdb re-called the multiplex PCR reads with MiXCR. The sample holds about 770,000 distinct CDR3 sequences; around 20% are singletons and the top ten take over 15%. The source material was blood. Source of these receptors: a woman aged 45-59 years with Graves' hyperthyroidism that later progressed to Graves' ophthalmopathy. Each CDR3 is given with its conserved first and last residue.

J	V	CDR3
TRBJ1-2	TRBV11-1	CASSTSQGHQGGYTF
TRBJ1-1	TRBV19	CASSITGEAFF
TRBJ1-2	TRBV30	CAWSAGPHGYTF
TRBJ2-5	TRBV18	CASSPMGQETQYF
TRBJ1-4	TRBV5-8	CASSLKRRATNEKLFF
TRBJ1-1	TRBV2	CASSEVGFGPGNTEAFF
TRBJ1-5	TRBV6-1	CASRKVYLGSYSNQPQHF
TRBJ1-5	TRBV27	CASSPRRTGYSNQPQHF
TRBJ2-7	TRBV12-3/TRBV12-4	CASSNTGTVSYEQYF
TRBJ2-6	TRBV12-3/TRBV12-4	CASSHRDRRSVLTF
TRBJ2-1	TRBV3-1	CASSQGPEQFF
TRBJ1-1	TRBV6-1	CASSYTGRAEAFF
TRBJ1-1	TRBV29-1	CSVRWSGNTEAFF
TRBJ1-4	TRBV9	CASSVDANNEKLFF
TRBJ2-1	TRBV4-2	CASSLWTSGGEWSNEQFF
TRBJ1-2	TRBV7-9	CASSHRTGVSNYGYTF
TRBJ1-4	TRBV3-1	CASSRGQTNEKLFF
TRBJ2-1	TRBV7-9	CASSGYLQGGEQFF